This T cell receptor beta chain was identified during a study of blood T cells in healthy people across ages. Those donating, healthy Caucasian individuals from Russia, were aged about 6 to 95. Study-wide findings and caveats: Greater diversity and more naive CD4+ cells were seen in long-lived donors than in aged donors.

In this sample, this clonotype turned up a few times. As yet, its antigen is unknown. It was with a sample-barcoded 5' primer and a J-beta primer mix that a second PCR of roughly 7 to 12 cycles was run. TCRdb called the 5' RACE reads again in MiXCR, with one record for every CDR3 protein. The repertoire consists of 450,000 to 700,000 distinct CDR3 sequences, with 25% to 30% occurring once and the leading ten covering around 20%. The source of this sequence is a woman aged 70 to 79 in good health. Sequences were obtained from blood.

The CDR3 DNA follows: TGCGCCAGCAGCCAAGATCTCCTAGCGGGGGGCCTGAGCACAGATACGCAGTATTTT. Its protein product is CASSQDLLAGGLSTDTQYF. J is TRBJ2-3 and V is TRBV4-3; 11 bases map to TRBD2. The V gene's germline CDR1 is LGHNA and CDR2 YSLEER. The CDR3 is 19 amino acids. J gave up 0 bases and V 0 bases, and 8 bases lay outside the gene matches.